Shown below are 11 T cell receptor beta chains from a single sample sequenced in a study of Graves' ophthalmopathy and Graves' hyperthyroidism (dated by TCRdb to 2016 to 2019). Data came from an Illumina HiSeq 2000. TCR beta CDR3 regions were amplified from RNA transcripts for repertoire sequencing. HTBI primers and the Qiagen OneStep RT-PCR kit were used in a first-round RT-PCR, which was followed by a second-round multiplex PCR, size selection and purification. TCRdb took the public reads, trimmed them with fastp at Q25, ran MiXCR for clone calling and kept in-frame beta chains. Merged by CDR3 protein, the rows form single entries marked with the most common genes and DNA. This sample lists 660,000 or so distinct CDR3 sequences; more than 40% were detected once. More than 2.5% of the sample is in the top ten clones. Sequences were obtained from peripheral blood. The receptors were sampled from an adult man with Graves' ophthalmopathy.

This clonotype was recorded many times. The chain employs TRBV5-6 and TRBJ1-5; perhaps TRBD1 as D (6 bases). CDR3 length: 12 residues. Germline V CDR1 and CDR2: SGHDT, YYEEEE. With 2 bases removed from V and 7 bases from J, the gap between germline ends came to 7 bases. Here the CDR3 DNA reads TGTGCCAGCAGCTTCGGACAGCAGCCCCAGCATTTT. It yields the protein CASSFGQQPQHF.

The rearrangement uses TRBV9 and TRBJ2-3; D remains ambiguous. The CDR3 length is 15 residues. V lost 2 bases, J lost 4 bases, and 14 bases lay in between. In germline, CDR1 is SGDLS, CDR2 YYNGEE. This chain's CDR3 is CASSVQTGFSDTQYF. The CDR3 DNA reads as TGTGCCAGCAGCGTCCAGACCGGTTTCTCAGATACGCAGTATTTT.

The chain has TRBV3-1 and TRBJ1-1; D gene ambiguous. Trimming left V 4 bases short and J 5 bases short, with 14 bases between. The CDR3 length is 14 residues. In germline, CDR1 is LGHDT, CDR2 YNNKEL (reference sequence). DNA for the CDR3: TGTGCCAGCAGCCCTGGTCGCCAGCCAACTGAAGCTTTCTTT. This sequence encodes CASSPGRQPTEAFF.

The V gene is TRBV12-3 or TRBV12-4, the J gene TRBJ2-5; 7 positions match TRBD2. This CDR3 contains 13 residues. Germline trimming cut 3 bases from V and 9 bases from J; bases unmatched to any gene: 7. The CDR3 DNA reads TGTGCCAGCAGTTTGGCAGGGAGGGAGCCCCAGTACTTC. Translation gives CASSLAGREPQYF.

In this sample, this clonotype turned up many times. This sequence joins TRBV19 and TRBJ1-5; D is ambiguous. Trimming removed 7 bases at V and 4 bases at J, with 8 bases between. The germline V gene has CDR1 LNHDA and CDR2 SQIVND (reference sequence). CDR3 length: 12 amino acids. CDR3 sequence: CASMKLNQPQHF. In DNA form, the CDR3 reads TGTGCCAGTATGAAGTTAAATCAGCCCCAGCATTTT.

This clonotype was recorded many times. The chain links TRBV20-1 to TRBJ2-5, with TRBD2 identical over 8 bases. CDR3 length: 12 amino acids. Trimming removed 7 bases from V and 4 bases from J; junction bases left unmatched: 5. Germline CDR1 and CDR2: DFQATT and SNEGSKA (reference sequence). In DNA form, the CDR3 reads TGCAGTGGCCGGGAGGGCGGAGAGACCCAGTACTTC. Translated, it gives CSGREGGETQYF.

This clonotype was counted ten times or more. The V call is TRBV29-1, the J call TRBJ2-5; D gene ambiguous. Germline-derived CDR1 and CDR2 are SQVTM and ANQGSEA. The CDR3 is 14 residues long. Trimming cost V 4 bases and J 1 base, with 13 bases left between them. The CDR3, as DNA: TGCAGCGTTGTATGGACGGAACGCCAAGAGACCCAGTACTTC. Its translation: CSVVWTERQETQYF.

The chain links TRBV20-1 to TRBJ2-7; 12 nucleotides line up with TRBD2. CDR3 length: 14 amino acids. Germline CDR1 and CDR2: DFQATT and SNEGSKA (reference sequence). The V segment lost 4 bases and the J segment 0 bases; nucleotides outside the gene matches: 1. DNA of the CDR3: TGCAGTGCTAAGACTAGCGGGAGCTCCTACGAGCAGTACTTC. Translating gives CSAKTSGSSYEQYF.

This clonotype was observed at least ten times. The chain combines TRBV10-3 with TRBJ2-5, with 9 bases that match TRBD2. Trimming took 2 bases from V and 3 from J; bases not matched to a gene: 1. Germline assignment: CDR1 ENHRY and CDR2 SYGVKD. The CDR3 has 14 amino acids. The DNA of the CDR3 is TGTGCCATCAGTGAGGGACTAGCGAAAGAGACCCAGTACTTC. It codes for CAISEGLAKETQYF.

This clonotype was detected many times. The chain combines TRBV15 with TRBJ2-7, with TRBD1 matching 7 bases. Germline CDR1 is LNHNV and CDR2 is YYDKDF (reference sequence). With 8 bases clipped from V and 4 bases from J, the junction kept 26 bases outside the gene matches. The CDR3 loop spans 19 amino acids. The CDR3 DNA is TGTGCCACCTCTGAAAAAGGCGTGGAATCGACAGGGAATCCGTACGAGCAGTACTTC. Translated, it gives CATSEKGVESTGNPYEQYF.

This clonotype was counted many times. The chain couples TRBV9 to TRBJ1-5; perhaps TRBD1 as D (5 bases). Deletions cut 6 bases from V and 7 bases from J, with 17 bases between. The CDR3 contains 14 residues. In germline, CDR1 is SGDLS, CDR2 YYNGEE. The CDR3 loop is CASNGGWEGQPQHF. Here the CDR3 DNA reads TGTGCCAGCAACGGGGGGTGGGAAGGGCAGCCCCAGCATTTT.